These 4 T cell receptor beta chains were sequenced from one sample in a study of T-cell memory formation after mild COVID-19. TCRdb passed the 5' RACE reads through MiXCR, listing each CDR3 protein once. This table has hundreds of thousands of distinct CDR3 sequences, roughly 18% appearing once. Specimen: PBMCs or a T cell subset sorted from them (not recorded which). The source is an adult woman who had mild COVID-19 (a few samples of this study predate the infection). Cell type and time point are not known.

J is TRBJ1-3 and V is TRBV2; the match to TRBD1 covers 7 bases. Germline CDR1 and CDR2: SNHLY and FYNNEI. The CDR3 totals 13 residues. J lost 4 bases, V lost 8 bases, and 5 bases had no gene match. The CDR3 loop is CASLRDSGNTIYF. In DNA form, the CDR3 reads TGTGCCAGCCTCCGGGACAGCGGAAACACCATATATTTT.

The V call is TRBV20-1, the J call TRBJ2-1; D is uncertain. The CDR3 length is 14 residues. The V gene lost 2 bases and the J gene lost 0 bases, with 8 bases spanning the gap. The germline V gene encodes CDR1 DFQATT and CDR2 SNEGSKA (reference sequence). The CDR3, as DNA: TGCAGTGCTAGACCCGAGACCTCCTACAATGAGCAGTTCTTC. Translating it yields CSARPETSYNEQFF.

In this sample, this clonotype turned up a few times. The chain combines TRBV5-4 with TRBJ2-2; 11 positions match TRBD2. Germline V gene sequence: CDR1 SGHNT, CDR2 YYREEE (reference sequence). Trimming at V came to 3 bases and at J to 0 bases, leaving 4 bases not matched to a gene. This CDR3 is built from 17 residues. The CDR3 region has the DNA TGTGCCAGCAGCTCACCGACTAGCGGGACGAACACCGGGGAGCTGTTTTTT. Translation gives CASSSPTSGTNTGELFF. Filled out from reference TRBV5-4 and TRBJ2-2, the complete variable domain reads ETGVTQSPTHLIKTRGQQVTLRCSSQSGHNTVSWYQQALGQGPQFIFQYYREEENGRGNFPPRFSGLQFPNYSSELNVNALELDDSALYLCASSSPTSGTNTGELFFGEGSRLTVL.

J is TRBJ2-7 and V is TRBV12-3 or TRBV12-4; TRBD2 matches at 8 bases. This CDR3 has 15 residues. With 4 bases clipped from V and 2 bases from J, the junction kept 7 bases outside the gene matches. CDR3 sequence reads: CASSWGAGGAYEQYF. The CDR3 region has the DNA TGTGCCAGCAGTTGGGGGGCGGGGGGAGCCTACGAGCAGTACTTC.